One sample yielded the 5 T cell receptor beta chains listed below, sequenced in a study of blood T cell repertoires in COVID-19. Assay: immunoSEQ multiplex PCR; the TCRdb copy retains only in-frame clones and omits some. Seen here are some 150,000 clones, 84% observed once, and the top ten hold about 38%. The specimen was peripheral blood. These receptors were obtained from a human donor in a cohort sampled during active COVID-19.

Only a few counts were recorded for this clone. The chain joins TRBV11-2 to TRBJ1-6, with unresolved D. Germline V gene data show CDR1 as SGHAT and CDR2 as FQNNGV. Trimming removed 4 bases at V and 14 bases at J, with 15 bases between. This CDR3 comprises 13 residues. As DNA, the CDR3 is TGTGCCAGCAGCTCCGGGTCCGTCGGGACCCTCCACTTT. Translating gives CASSSGSVGTLHF.

J is TRBJ1-1 and V is TRBV3-1 (or the pseudogene TRBV3-2), with D perhaps TRBD1 (5 bases). The germline V and J ends were trimmed by 9 bases and 1 base, with 12 bases remaining between them. CDR1 and CDR2 from the germline V gene are LGHDT and YNNKEL (reference sequence). This CDR3 is built from 13 residues. The CDR3 coding sequence is TGTGCCAGTCAGGGCTTCGCGAACACTGAAGCTTTCTTT. Protein sequence: CASQGFANTEAFF.

This chain connects TRBV19 to TRBJ1-6, with D tentatively TRBD1 (6 bases). V gave up 0 bases and J gave up 7 bases, with 13 bases separating them. Germline lookup yields CDR1 LNHDA and CDR2 SQIVND (reference sequence). The CDR3 length is 16 residues. CDR3 DNA: TGTGCCAGTAGTATAGATGGGGGCTCGGGAAATTCACCCCTCCACTTT. This encodes CASSIDGGSGNSPLHF.

The chain employs TRBV6-5 and TRBJ1-5, with D unresolved. Looked up from germline, CDR1 is MNHEY and CDR2 is SVGAGI. V lost 7 bases and J 7 bases, leaving 14 bases between the germline ends. The CDR3 loop spans 13 amino acids. The CDR3 sequence is CASMEGSWQPQHF. The CDR3 coding sequence is TGTGCCAGCATGGAGGGATCTTGGCAGCCCCAGCATTTT.

V and J are TRBV27 and TRBJ1-4, with TRBD1 matching 9 bases. The CDR3 totals 15 residues. The germline V gene encodes CDR1 MNHEY and CDR2 SMNVEV (reference sequence). Losses at the gene ends were 4 bases for V and 5 bases for J; bases not matched to a gene: 5. In DNA form, the CDR3 reads TGTGCCAGCAGTTCTAGACAGGGGGGAAATGAAAAACTGTTTTTT. Translation: CASSSRQGGNEKLFF.